Below, 15 T cell receptor beta chains from the same sample are listed, as sequenced in a study of shared clonotypes between healthy human individuals. Data came from immunoSEQ multiplex PCR; TCRdb stores just in-frame clones and leaves some out. The sample contains some 2,100,000 clones, around 95% of which appear only once. Material for sequencing was naive CD4+ T cells sorted from blood. This sample's subset: CD45RA+ positively selected. Receptors were obtained from a man aged 18 to 30 in good health.

V and J are TRBV7-9 and TRBJ2-7; D is unclear. The CDR3 has 14 amino acids. Germline V lookup: CDR1 SEHNR, CDR2 FQNEAQ (reference sequence). V was clipped by 2 bases and J by 5 bases, with 13 bases between them. The CDR3: CASSLLPQDHEQYF. CDR3 DNA sequence: TGTGCCAGCAGCTTACTTCCACAAGACCACGAGCAGTACTTC.

The chain is built from TRBV19 and TRBJ1-2; 7 nucleotides align to TRBD1. This CDR3 has 15 amino acids. Germline trimming cut 7 bases from V and 3 bases from J; bases unmatched to any gene: 11. In germline, CDR1 is LNHDA, CDR2 SQIVND (reference sequence). In nucleotides, the CDR3 is TGTGCCAGTAATGACAGGGAGGTGGGGCACTATGGCTACACCTTC. Residues: CASNDREVGHYGYTF. Together with reference TRBV19 and TRBJ1-2, the CDR3 gives the full variable domain: DGGITQSPKYLFRKEGQNVTLSCEQNLNHDAMYWYRQDPGQGLRLIYYSQIVNDFQKGDIAEGYSVSREKKESFPLTVTSAQKNPTAFYLCASNDREVGHYGYTFGSGTRLTVV.

This clone was detected once. The sample contains more than one DNA sequence encoding this CDR3. This chain uses TRBV5-1 with TRBJ2-3, with D perhaps matching TRBD2 (6 bases). The CDR3 loop spans 15 amino acids. Per the germline V gene, CDR1 is SGHRS and CDR2 is YFSETQ. The ends were cut back, 0 bases at V and 3 bases at J, with 11 bases in the middle. CDR3 sequence (DNA): TGCGCCAGCAGCTTGGCCCAGGGAGGAACAGATACGCAGTATTTT. Amino acids: CASSLAQGGTDTQYF.

The chain employs TRBV2 and TRBJ2-1; 11 bases line up with TRBD2. The CDR3 covers 17 residues. Germline-derived CDR1 and CDR2 are SNHLY and FYNNEI. V trimming: 11 bases; J trimming: 5 bases; junction bases outside the gene matches: 17. CDR3 DNA: TGTGCCGTAGCCGGGACTAGCGGACAGAAGGGGGACAATGAGCAGTTCTTC. This translates into CAVAGTSGQKGDNEQFF.

The chain is built from TRBV9 and TRBJ2-7; 10 bases are shared with TRBD1. With V trimmed by 3 bases and J by 2 bases, 5 bases remained unmatched. The germline V gene encodes CDR1 SGDLS and CDR2 YYNGEE. CDR3 length: 15 amino acids. CDR3 DNA sequence: TGTGCCAGCAGCGCAGGGGACAGGGGAACCTACGAGCAGTACTTC. This codes for CASSAGDRGTYEQYF.

Only one count was recorded for this clone. This same CDR3 is encoded by further DNA sequences in the sample. This chain uses TRBV5-1 with TRBJ2-7; tentative D call: TRBD1 (6 bases). The CDR3 length is 15 residues. Germline V lookup: CDR1 SGHRS, CDR2 YFSETQ. Between the trimmed V and J ends, which lost 0 bases and 0 bases, there was a span of 10 bases. The CDR3 region has the DNA TGCGCCAGCAGCTTGGCAGGGGAAAGCTCCTACGAGCAGTACTTC. Translating it yields CASSLAGESSYEQYF.

The chain is built from TRBV10-2 and TRBJ1-1; tentatively, D is TRBD1 (5 bases). CDR1 WSHSY and CDR2 SAAADI come from the germline V gene. There are 13 residues in the CDR3. Trimming removed 7 bases from V and 2 bases from J, with 11 bases in between. Here the CDR3 reads CASIFQGNTEAFF. CDR3 DNA sequence: TGCGCCAGCATATTTCAGGGCAACACTGAAGCTTTCTTT.

This clone was picked up one time. The chain employs TRBV18 and TRBJ1-4, with a weak D call TRBD1 (5 bases). Germline values: CDR1 KGHSH, CDR2 LQKENI. V lost 3 bases and J 8 bases, leaving 13 bases between the germline ends. The CDR3 is 14 residues long. The CDR3 coding sequence is TGTGCCAGCTCACCGATCGCGGGGCGAGAAAAACTGTTTTTT. It codes for CASSPIAGREKLFF.

The chain joins TRBV7-9 to TRBJ2-1; TRBD1 is a possible D gene (5 bases). V shed 1 base and J shed 6 bases, with 10 bases lying between them. The V gene's germline CDR1 is SEHNR and CDR2 FQNEAQ (reference sequence). The CDR3 runs 14 residues. CDR3 sequence reads: CASSLVQGSNEQFF. DNA for the CDR3: TGTGCCAGCAGCTTAGTGCAGGGCAGCAATGAGCAGTTCTTC.

The V gene is TRBV2, the J gene TRBJ2-5; D possibly corresponds to TRBD1 (5 bases). This CDR3 is built from 12 residues. Germline V gene data show CDR1 as SNHLY and CDR2 as FYNNEI. V was cut by 6 bases and J by 4 bases, with 9 bases left in between. The CDR3 DNA is TGTGCCAGCAGGGAAAGGGGAGAGACCCAGTACTTC. Translation gives CASRERGETQYF.

J is TRBJ1-4 and V is TRBV5-1, with D perhaps TRBD1 (6 bases). CDR3 length equals 16 residues. Germline V lookup: CDR1 SGHRS, CDR2 YFSETQ. The V and J ends lost 5 bases and 2 bases respectively, with 16 bases between them. The CDR3 coding sequence is TGCGCCAGCAGTCGGGGGGGCGCGTTGACTAATGAAAAACTGTTTTTT. Amino acids: CASSRGGALTNEKLFF.

The chain carries TRBV11-2 and TRBJ2-5; TRBD2 aligns across 8 bases. CDR1 is SGHAT, CDR2 FQNNGV, per germline. Trimming cost V 5 bases and J 2 bases; bases outside gene matches: 1. The CDR3 contains 13 residues. CDR3 residues: CASSRGGQETQYF. CDR3 DNA sequence: TGTGCCAGCAGCCGCGGGGGGCAAGAGACCCAGTACTTC.

The chain employs TRBV18 and TRBJ2-7; 9 bases are a match to TRBD2. The CDR3 runs to 15 residues. Germline V gene sequence: CDR1 KGHSH, CDR2 LQKENI. J was trimmed by 3 bases and V by 6 bases; bases with no gene match: 9. Written as DNA, the CDR3 is TGTGCCAGCTCCCCGGTAGCGGGGGAGTACTACGAGCAGTACTTC. It encodes CASSPVAGEYYEQYF. Based on the CDR3 plus reference TRBV18 and TRBJ2-7, the full variable domain is NAGVMQNPRHLVRRRGQEARLRCSPMKGHSHVYWYRQLPEEGLKFMVYLQKENIIDESGMPKERFSAEFPKEGPSILRIQQVVRGDSAAYFCASSPVAGEYYEQYFGPGTRLTVT.

This chain joins TRBV10-1 and TRBJ1-2; perhaps TRBD1 as D (6 bases). Germline V gives CDR1 WNHNN, CDR2 SYGVQD (reference sequence). The CDR3 contains 12 residues. Trimming took 6 bases from V and 7 from J, leaving 12 bases between them. For the CDR3, the DNA is TGCGCCAGCAGCTTAGACAGGCGTGGCTACACCTTC. This codes for CASSLDRRGYTF.

The chain couples TRBV10-3 to TRBJ1-5; maybe TRBD1 (6 bases). The CDR3 totals 15 residues. Trimming removed 2 bases at V and 3 bases at J, with 11 bases between. Germline CDR1 ENHRY, CDR2 SYGVKD. The CDR3 DNA reads as TGTGCCATCAGTGAGAGGACAGATACCAATCAGCCCCAGCATTTT. As protein: CAISERTDTNQPQHF.